This T cell receptor beta chain was documented in a study of post-analysis software for immune sequencing data. In its sample, this clonotype was seen a few times. Its antigen remains unknown. Built from TCR beta cDNA, the libraries had unique molecular identifiers in them. Between about 0.9 and 11 million T cells gave rise to some 470,000 cDNA molecules. Each CDR3 protein gets one entry after TCRdb re-called the PCR reads with MiXCR. The data hold more than 500,000 distinct CDR3 sequences, with 34% observed a single time. The germline CDR1 and CDR2 sequences are DFQATT and SNEGSKA (reference sequence). CDR3 size: 15 residues. The V gene end was trimmed by 1 base and the J gene end by 7 bases; junction bases not matched to a gene: 5. Study conclusions and caveats: Five or six TRBV segments were significantly more frequent in patients than in controls. TRBV5-6, TRBV5-1 and TRBV20-1 were among these segments. There was significantly lower normalized Chao1 diversity in multiple sclerosis patients than in controls.

The sample was blood. The chain combines TRBV20-1 with TRBJ2-3, with 13 nucleotides matching TRBD2. This sequence originates from a girl under 18 with multiple sclerosis. This CDR3 reads CSARGPTSGGNTQYF. CDR3 nucleotides: TGCAGTGCTAGAGGCCCGACTAGCGGGGGGAATACGCAGTATTTT.